The present T cell receptor (beta chain) was sequenced within a study of metastatic and nonmetastatic thyroid tumors. Study summary: Malignant thyroid and benign thyroid patients provided blood and tumor or nodule tissue whose repertoires were compared.

This clone turned up a few times. This may come from a read error, since a much larger clone is one base off. The CDR3 is 15 amino acids. V was pared by 3 bases and J by 8 bases, with 18 bases between. The V gene's germline CDR1 is MRHNA and CDR2 SNTAGT. As processed by the authors: The distant-metastasis classifier for papillary thyroid cancer was built from CDR3 differences across clinicopathological groups. TCRdb re-called clones from the PCR reads using MiXCR. The V and J calls were determined by TCRdb, not by the authors. Of about 16,000 clones in the sample, about 25% were seen once. Every patient was untreated before thyroid surgery.

The specimen was blood. The chain employs TRBV6-4 and TRBJ2-3, with a weak D call TRBD2 (5 bases). This clonotype was obtained from a male donor with papillary thyroid cancer or a benign thyroid nodule (not recorded which). Some clones in this sample may be carry-over from other donors' samples. The CDR3 protein is CASSEGVGCSGTQYF. CDR3 nucleotide sequence: TGTGCCAGCAGTGAGGGCGTTGGATGCAGCGGTACGCAGTATTTT.